The rows below give T cell receptor beta chains drawn from one sample of a study of cytomegalovirus exposure and HLA in healthy donors. Produced via immunoSEQ multiplex PCR; TCRdb's table is partial and in-frame only. The sample yields approximately 120,000 clones, roughly 71% seen once. Input material: PBMCs. Receptor source: a woman aged 45-65 years in good health and CMV-seropositive. Both conserved end residues are part of each CDR3. A D gene is named only where the DNA matches it firmly. Clone size appears in some rows only: once, few, many, or a class for an expanded clone.

CDR3 | DNA | D | V | size | J | length
CASMRGDRGYPEAFF | TGCGCCAGCATGAGGGGAGACAGGGGGTATCCTGAAGCTTTCTTT | TRBD1 | TRBV10-2 | many | TRBJ1-1 | 15
CASSQGTVSADTQYF | TGTGCCAGCAGCCAAGGGACAGTCTCGGCAGATACGCAGTATTTT | TRBD1 | TRBV2 | . | TRBJ2-3 | 15
CASSVLAPVDGELFF | TGCGCCAGCAGCGTACTAGCCCCCGTAGACGGGGAGCTGTTTTTT | . | TRBV5-1 | . | TRBJ2-2 | 15
CASSWGQTGYTF | TGTGCCAGCAGCTGGGGACAGACAGGCTACACCTTC | TRBD1 | TRBV5-6 | . | TRBJ1-2 | 12
CASSKIPGTGGNEQYF | TGTGCCAGCAGCAAAATTCCCGGGACAGGGGGTAACGAGCAGTACTTC | TRBD1 | TRBV7-9 | . | TRBJ2-7 | 16
CASVIKPYF | TGTGCCAGCGTCATTAAGCCGTATTTT | . | TRBV3-2 | . | TRBJ2-3 | 9
CASRTLITHPRANAGLAVPDTQYF | TGTGCCAGCAGGACCCTCATTACTCACCCCCGGGCCAACGCTGGACTAGCGGTACCAGATACGCAGTATTTT | TRBD2 | TRBV28 | . | TRBJ2-3 | 24
CASSWQGAINEKLFF | TGCGCCAGCAGCTGGCAGGGGGCAATCAATGAAAAACTGTTTTTT | TRBD1 | TRBV5-1 | . | TRBJ1-4 | 15
CASSVGQGNYGYTF | TGTGCCAGTAGCGTCGGACAGGGGAACTATGGCTACACCTTC | TRBD1 | TRBV19 | . | TRBJ1-2 | 14
CASSERTSGGASQFF | TGTGCCAGCAGTGAAAGGACTAGCGGGGGGGCGTCGCAGTTCTTC | TRBD2 | TRBV6-4 | . | TRBJ2-1 | 15
CASSEQGDTGNTIYF | TGTGCCAGCAGTGAACAGGGGGATACTGGAAACACCATATATTTT | TRBD1 | TRBV6-1 | . | TRBJ1-3 | 15
CASRETGQETQYF | TGTGCCAGCAGAGAAACAGGGCAGGAGACCCAGTACTTC | . | TRBV6-6 | . | TRBJ2-5 | 13
CAIHGGDTQYF | TGTGCCATCCATGGAGGGGATACGCAGTATTTT | . | TRBV19 | . | TRBJ2-3 | 11
CASSYLSGYTF | TGTGCCAGCAGTTACCTAAGTGGCTACACCTTC | . | TRBV28 | few | TRBJ1-2 | 11
CASSLRTSGGWNEQFF | TGCGCCAGCAGCCTAAGGACTAGCGGGGGGTGGAATGAGCAGTTCTTC | TRBD2 | TRBV5-1 | . | TRBJ2-1 | 16
CASSVVTGTGELFF | TGTGCCAGCAGCGTAGTCACAGGGACCGGGGAGCTGTTTTTT | . | TRBV9 | . | TRBJ2-2 | 14
CASTGRSRSLGGYTF | TGTGCCAGTACGGGGAGGTCAAGATCGCTGGGGGGCTACACCTTC | . | TRBV19 | few | TRBJ1-2 | 15